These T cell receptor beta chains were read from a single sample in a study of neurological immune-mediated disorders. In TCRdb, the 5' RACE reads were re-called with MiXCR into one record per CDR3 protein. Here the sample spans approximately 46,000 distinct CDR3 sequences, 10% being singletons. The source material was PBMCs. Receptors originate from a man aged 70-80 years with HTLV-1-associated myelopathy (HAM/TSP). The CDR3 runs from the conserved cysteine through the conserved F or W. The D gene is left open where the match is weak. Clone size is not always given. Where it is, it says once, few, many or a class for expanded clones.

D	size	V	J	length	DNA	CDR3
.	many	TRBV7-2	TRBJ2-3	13	TGTGCCAGCAGCCAGGGGGGCGTATATACGCAGTATTTT	CASSQGGVYTQYF
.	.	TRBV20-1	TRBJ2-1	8	TGCAGTGCGGGTGAGCAGTTCTTC	CSAGEQFF
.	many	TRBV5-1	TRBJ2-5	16	TGCGCCAGCAGCAGGTCCCAAGGGGGAAGTGGAGAGACCCAGTACTTC	CASSRSQGGSGETQYF
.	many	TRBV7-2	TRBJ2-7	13	TGTGCCAGCAGCTTCTGGCCCGGTTGGGAGCAGTACTTC	CASSFWPGWEQYF
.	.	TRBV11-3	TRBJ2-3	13	TGTGCCAGCAGCTTAGATGAGGGGAGGACGCAGTATTTT	CASSLDEGRTQYF
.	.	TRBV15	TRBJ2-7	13	TGTGCCACCAGAGCGGGACATGGGGACGAGCAGTACTTC	CATRAGHGDEQYF
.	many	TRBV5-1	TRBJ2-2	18	TGCGCCAGCAGCTTGTCCCGGCAGGGGGGGACGAACACCGGGGAGCTGTTTTTT	CASSLSRQGGTNTGELFF
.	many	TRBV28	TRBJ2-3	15	TGTGCCAGCAGTTTACCGAACAGGGGACTAGATACGCAGTATTTT	CASSLPNRGLDTQYF
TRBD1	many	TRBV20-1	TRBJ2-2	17	TGCAGTGCTAGAGATCTCTGGGACAGGGGTGGCACCGGGGAGCTGTTTTTT	CSARDLWDRGGTGELFF
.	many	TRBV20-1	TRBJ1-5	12	TGCAGTGCTAGTCTGGCGGATCAGCCCCAGCATTTT	CSASLADQPQHF
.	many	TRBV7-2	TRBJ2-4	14	TGTGCCAGCAGCTTAACGAGAGGCCAAAACATTCAGTACTTC	CASSLTRGQNIQYF
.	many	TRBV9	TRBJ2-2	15	TGTGCCAGCGGAAACAGGTTAGGAAACACCGGGGAGCTGTTTTTT	CASGNRLGNTGELFF
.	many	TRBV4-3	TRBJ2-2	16	TGCGCCAGCAGCCGGCTACGAGGACGGAACACCGGGGAGCTGTTTTTT	CASSRLRGRNTGELFF
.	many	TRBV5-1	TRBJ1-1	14	TGCGCCAGCAGCTTGGCCTTGGCGAACACTGAAGCTTTCTTT	CASSLALANTEAFF
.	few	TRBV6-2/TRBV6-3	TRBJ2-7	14	TGTGCCAGCAGTTACGGCAGGTACGCCTACGAGCAGTACTTC	CASSYGRYAYEQYF
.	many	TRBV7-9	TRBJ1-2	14	TGTGCCAGCAGCTTAGAGTCCGGGGATAGTGGCTACACCTTC	CASSLESGDSGYTF
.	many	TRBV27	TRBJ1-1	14	TGTGCCACCAAGGGTTACGGGAAGAACACTGAAGCTTTCTTT	CATKGYGKNTEAFF